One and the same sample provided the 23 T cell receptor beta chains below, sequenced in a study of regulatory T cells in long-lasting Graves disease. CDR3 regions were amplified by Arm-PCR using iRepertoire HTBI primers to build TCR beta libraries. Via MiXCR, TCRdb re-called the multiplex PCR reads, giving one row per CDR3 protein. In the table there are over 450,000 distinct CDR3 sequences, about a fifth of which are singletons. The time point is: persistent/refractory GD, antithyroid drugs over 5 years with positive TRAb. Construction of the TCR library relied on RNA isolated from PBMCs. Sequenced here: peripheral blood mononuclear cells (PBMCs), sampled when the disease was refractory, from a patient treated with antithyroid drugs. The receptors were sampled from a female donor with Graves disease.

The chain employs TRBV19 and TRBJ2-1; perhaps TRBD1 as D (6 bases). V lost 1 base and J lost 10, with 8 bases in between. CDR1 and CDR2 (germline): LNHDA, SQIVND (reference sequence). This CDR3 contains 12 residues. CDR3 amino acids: CASSIGQAEQFF. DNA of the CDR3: TGTGCCAGTAGTATAGGACAGGCCGAGCAGTTCTTC.

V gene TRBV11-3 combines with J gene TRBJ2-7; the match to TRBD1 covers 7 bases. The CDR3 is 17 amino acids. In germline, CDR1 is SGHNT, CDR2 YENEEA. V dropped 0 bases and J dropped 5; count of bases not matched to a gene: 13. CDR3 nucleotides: TGTGCCAGCAGCTTAGAATCGACGACAGGGAGAATGCACGAGCAGTACTTC. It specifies CASSLESTTGRMHEQYF.

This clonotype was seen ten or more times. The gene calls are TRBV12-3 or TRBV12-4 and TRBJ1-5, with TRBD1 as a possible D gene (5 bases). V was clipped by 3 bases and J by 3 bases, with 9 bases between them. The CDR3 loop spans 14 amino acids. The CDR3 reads CASSFSTDNQPQHF. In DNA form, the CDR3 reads TGTGCCAGCAGTTTTTCGACAGACAATCAGCCCCAGCATTTT.

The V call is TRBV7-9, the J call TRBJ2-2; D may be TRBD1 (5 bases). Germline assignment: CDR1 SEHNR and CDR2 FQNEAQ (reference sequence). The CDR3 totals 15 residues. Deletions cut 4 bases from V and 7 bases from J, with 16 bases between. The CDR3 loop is CASSSLGLYVGELFF. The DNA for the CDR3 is TGTGCCAGCAGCTCACTGGGGCTATACGTCGGGGAGCTGTTTTTT.

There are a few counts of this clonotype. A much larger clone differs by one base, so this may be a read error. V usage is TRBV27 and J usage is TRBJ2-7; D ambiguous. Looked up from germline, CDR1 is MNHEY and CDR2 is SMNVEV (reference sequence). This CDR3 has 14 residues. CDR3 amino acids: CASSYAVGAYEQHF. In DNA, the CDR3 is TGTGCCAGCAGTTATGCAGTCGGAGCCTACGAGCAGCACTTC.

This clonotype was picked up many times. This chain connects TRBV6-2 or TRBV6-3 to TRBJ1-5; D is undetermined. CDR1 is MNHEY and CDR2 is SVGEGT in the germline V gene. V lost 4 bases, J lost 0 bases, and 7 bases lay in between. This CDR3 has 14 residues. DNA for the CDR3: TGTGCCAGCAGTTTACAACTTAGCAATCAGCCCCAGCATTTT. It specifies CASSLQLSNQPQHF.

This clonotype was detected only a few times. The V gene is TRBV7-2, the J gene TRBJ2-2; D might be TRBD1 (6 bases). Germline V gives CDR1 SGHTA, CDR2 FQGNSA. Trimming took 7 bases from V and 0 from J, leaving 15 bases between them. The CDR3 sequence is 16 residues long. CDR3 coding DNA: TGTGCCAGCACCGAACAGGGAATGCCGAACACCGGGGAGCTGTTTTTT. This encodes CASTEQGMPNTGELFF.

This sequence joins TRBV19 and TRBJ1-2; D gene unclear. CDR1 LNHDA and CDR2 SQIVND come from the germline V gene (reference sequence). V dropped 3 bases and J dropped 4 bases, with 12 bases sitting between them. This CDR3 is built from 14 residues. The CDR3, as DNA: TGTGCCAGTAGTATTCTGGCCCCGGGCTATGGCTACACCTTC. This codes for CASSILAPGYGYTF.

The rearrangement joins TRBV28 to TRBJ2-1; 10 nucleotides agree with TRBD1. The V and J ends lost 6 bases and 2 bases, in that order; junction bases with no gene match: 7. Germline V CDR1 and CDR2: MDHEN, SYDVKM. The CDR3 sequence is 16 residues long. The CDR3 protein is CASSPPGQGTYNEQFF. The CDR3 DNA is TGTGCCAGCAGCCCGCCGGGACAGGGGACCTACAATGAGCAGTTCTTC.

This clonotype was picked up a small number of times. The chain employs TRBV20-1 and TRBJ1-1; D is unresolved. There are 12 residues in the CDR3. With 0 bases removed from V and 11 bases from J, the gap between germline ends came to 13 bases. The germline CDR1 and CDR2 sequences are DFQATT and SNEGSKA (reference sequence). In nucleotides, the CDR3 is TGCAGTGCTAGAGAAAAGATCTCGAGGGCTTTCTTT. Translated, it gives CSAREKISRAFF.

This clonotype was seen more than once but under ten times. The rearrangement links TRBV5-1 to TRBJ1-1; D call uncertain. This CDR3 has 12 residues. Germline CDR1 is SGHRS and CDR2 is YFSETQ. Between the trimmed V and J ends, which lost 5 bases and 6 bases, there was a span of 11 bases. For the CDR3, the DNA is TGCGCCAGCAGAGATCAGGACCCTGAAGCTTTCTTT. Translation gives CASRDQDPEAFF.

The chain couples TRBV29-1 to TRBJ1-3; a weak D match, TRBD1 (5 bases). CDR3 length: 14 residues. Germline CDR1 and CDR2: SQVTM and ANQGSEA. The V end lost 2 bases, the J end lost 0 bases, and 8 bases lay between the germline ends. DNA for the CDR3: TGCAGCGTTGAATGGACATACTCTGGAAACACCATATATTTT. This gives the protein CSVEWTYSGNTIYF.

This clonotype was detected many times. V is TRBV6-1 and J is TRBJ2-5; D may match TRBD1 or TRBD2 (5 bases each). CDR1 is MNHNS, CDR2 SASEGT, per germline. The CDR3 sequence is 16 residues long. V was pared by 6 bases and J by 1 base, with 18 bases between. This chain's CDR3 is CASRHLGVPSQETQYF. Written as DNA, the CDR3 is TGTGCCAGCAGGCACCTGGGGGTGCCGAGCCAAGAGACCCAGTACTTC.

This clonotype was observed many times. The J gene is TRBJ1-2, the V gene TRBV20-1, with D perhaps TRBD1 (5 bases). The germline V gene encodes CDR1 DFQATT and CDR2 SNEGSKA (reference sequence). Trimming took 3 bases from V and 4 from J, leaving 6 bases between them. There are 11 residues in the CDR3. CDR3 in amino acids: CSARTAYGYTF. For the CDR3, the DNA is TGCAGTGCTAGGACAGCCTATGGCTACACCTTC.

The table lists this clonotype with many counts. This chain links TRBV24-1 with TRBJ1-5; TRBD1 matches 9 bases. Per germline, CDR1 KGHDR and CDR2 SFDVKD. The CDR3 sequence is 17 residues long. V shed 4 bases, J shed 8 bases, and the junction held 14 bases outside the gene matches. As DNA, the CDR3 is TGTGCCACCAGTGACAGCTCGTCCGGGACAGGGAGGAAGCCCCAGCATTTT. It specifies CATSDSSSGTGRKPQHF.

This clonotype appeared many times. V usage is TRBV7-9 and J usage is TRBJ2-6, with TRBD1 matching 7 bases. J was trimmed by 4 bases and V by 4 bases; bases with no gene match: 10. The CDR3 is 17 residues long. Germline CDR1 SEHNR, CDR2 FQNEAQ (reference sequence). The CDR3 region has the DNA TGTGCCAGCAGCTCAACAGGGGTACTTGCCGGGGCCAACGTCCTGACTTTC. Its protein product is CASSSTGVLAGANVLTF. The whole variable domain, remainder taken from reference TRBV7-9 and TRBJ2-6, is DTGVSQNPRHKITKRGQNVTFRCDPISEHNRLYWYRQTLGQGPEFLTYFQNEAQLEKSRLLSDRFSAERPKGSFSTLEIQRTEQGDSAMYLCASSSTGVLAGANVLTFGAGSRLTVL.

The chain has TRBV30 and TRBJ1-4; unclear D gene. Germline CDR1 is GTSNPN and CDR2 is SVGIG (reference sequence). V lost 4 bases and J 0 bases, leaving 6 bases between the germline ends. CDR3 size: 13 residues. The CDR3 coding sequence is TGTGCCTGGAACATTGCAACTAATGAAAAACTGTTTTTT. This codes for CAWNIATNEKLFF.

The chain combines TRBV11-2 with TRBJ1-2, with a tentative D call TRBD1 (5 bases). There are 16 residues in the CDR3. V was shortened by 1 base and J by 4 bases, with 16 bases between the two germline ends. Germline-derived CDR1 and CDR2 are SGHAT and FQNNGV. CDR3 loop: CASSLGRGVFRYGYTF. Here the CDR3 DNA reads TGTGCCAGCAGCTTAGGGCGAGGGGTCTTCCGCTATGGCTACACCTTC. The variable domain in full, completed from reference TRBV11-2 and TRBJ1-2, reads EAGVAQSPRYKIIEKRQSVAFWCNPISGHATLYWYQQILGQGPKLLIQFQNNGVVDDSQLPKDRFSAERLKGVDSTLKIQPAKLEDSAVYLCASSLGRGVFRYGYTFGSGTRLTVV.

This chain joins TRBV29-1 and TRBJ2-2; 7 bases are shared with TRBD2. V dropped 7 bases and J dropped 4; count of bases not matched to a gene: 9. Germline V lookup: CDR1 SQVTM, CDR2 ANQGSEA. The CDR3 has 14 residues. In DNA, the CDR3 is TGCAGCGCCGCTCGGGGGGTAGGCACCGGGGAGCTGTTTTTT. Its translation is CSAARGVGTGELFF.

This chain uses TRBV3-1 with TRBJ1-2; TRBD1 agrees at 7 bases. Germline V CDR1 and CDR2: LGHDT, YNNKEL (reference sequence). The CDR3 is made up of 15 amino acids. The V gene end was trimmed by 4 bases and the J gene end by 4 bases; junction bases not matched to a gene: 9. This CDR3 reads CASSPRDRESYGYTF. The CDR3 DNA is TGTGCCAGCAGCCCCCGCGACAGGGAGAGCTATGGCTACACCTTC.

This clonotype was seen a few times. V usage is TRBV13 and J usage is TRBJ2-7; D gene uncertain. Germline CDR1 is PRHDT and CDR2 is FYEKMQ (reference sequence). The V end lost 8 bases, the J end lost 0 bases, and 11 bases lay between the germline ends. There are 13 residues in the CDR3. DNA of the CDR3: TGTGCCAGCGCGCGCTGGAGCTCCTACGAGCAGTACTTC. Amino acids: CASARWSSYEQYF.

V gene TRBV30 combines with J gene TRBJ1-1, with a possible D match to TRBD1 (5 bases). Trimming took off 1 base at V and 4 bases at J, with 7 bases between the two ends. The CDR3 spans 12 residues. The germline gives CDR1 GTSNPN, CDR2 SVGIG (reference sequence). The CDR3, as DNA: TGTGCCTGGAGTGCCAGGGCCACTGAAGCTTTCTTT. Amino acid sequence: CAWSARATEAFF.

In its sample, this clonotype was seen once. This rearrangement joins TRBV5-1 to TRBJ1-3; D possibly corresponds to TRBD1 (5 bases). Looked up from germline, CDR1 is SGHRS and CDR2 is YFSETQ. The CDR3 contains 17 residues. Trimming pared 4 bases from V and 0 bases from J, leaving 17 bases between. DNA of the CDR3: TGCGCCAGCAGCCCGACAGCTGCCCGGGGCTCTGGAAACACCATATATTTT. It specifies CASSPTAARGSGNTIYF.